This TCR beta chain was captured in a study of T cells in Graves' hyperthyroidism and ophthalmopathy (dated by TCRdb to between 2019 and 2020). For the wider study: Peripheral blood was collected at initial diagnosis, before any treatment. To identify distinguishing TCR V-J signatures, a discovery cohort of 100 or so patients was used, comprising 43 with Graves' ophthalmopathy and under 60 with stable Graves' hyperthyroidism. Prospective prediction of ophthalmopathy was tested in an independent validation cohort consisting of roughly 20 hyperthyroidism patients and about 17 patients who later progressed to ophthalmopathy. For training and testing, the 100 or so patients in the discovery cohort were randomly divided in a 7:3 ratio. The study also compared thyroid tissue and blood T-cell repertoires from a handful of Graves' hyperthyroidism patients. Following sampling, methimazole starting at 30 mg daily was given to hyperthyroidism patients, and high-dose intravenous methylprednisolone was given to ophthalmopathy patients. According to the paper, TCR Vbeta CDR3 sequencing was carried out on approximately 140 peripheral blood samples, which came from some 41 ophthalmopathy, 75 to 80 hyperthyroidism and roughly 17 progressor patients. Beyond this particular receptor, the publication reports: No statistical method was used to fix the sample size in advance, and group allocation was not hidden from the investigators. In cross-validation, a model built on a 13 V-J signature told ophthalmopathy apart from stable hyperthyroidism with approximately 91% sensitivity and about 81% specificity, and in testing the same model reached 80%/75%. In validation, the model predicted progression to ophthalmopathy with 55% to 71% sensitivity and about 73% specificity, a median of 6.5 months before onset. Most expanded thyroid clonotypes (frequency above 0.001) were also detected in blood, suggesting blood repertoires may reflect thyroid immune responses.

The TCR beta CDR3 regions were amplified from the RNA transcripts. A first-round RT-PCR of the TCR CDR3 used the HTBI primer set with the Qiagen OneStep RT-PCR kit. The libraries were constructed in a second round of multiplex PCR and then size-selected and purified. Libraries were sequenced paired-end with 100 bp reads on an Illumina HiSeq2000. On the authors' methods: Raw data were processed with SOAPnuke, discarding reads with adapters, uncalled bases, mean Phred below 15, or no exact constant-primer or identifier match. COPE v1.2.5 was used to merge high-quality paired reads, and clonotypes were defined as unique nucleotide sequences. MiTCR v1.1 was used to align the clonotypes against IMGT TRBV, TRBD and TRBJ reference segments. The analysis included only V-J combinations with a frequency above 0.0001, which together covered approximately 99% of the repertoires. A TCS score was defined as the ratio of F50 (clonal expansion) to E x V (chaos), with BLOSUM62-based TCRdist applied between CDR3 peptides within each V-J. Welch's t-statistics and random forest reduced around 510 V-J features to 10 to 15, which were used in a naive Bayes classifier (R e1071). TCRdb cleaned the public reads at Q25 with fastp, built clones with MiXCR and kept in-frame beta chains. One record per CDR3 amino acid sequence lists the most common genes and DNA. The V and J calls follow TCRdb's processing rather than the paper's. The sample table records almost 600,000 distinct CDR3 sequences; roughly 14% of these occur just once. The ten largest clonotypes hold roughly 5.5% of the sample.

Hyperthyroidism patients were aged 18 to 65 years and newly diagnosed, with disease duration of less than 2 months. The study excluded patients with uncontrolled infections, other autoimmune diseases, pregnancy or lactation. Diagnoses were based on clinical symptoms, serum thyroxine and TRAb, thyroid ultrasound and orbital computed tomography. Blood from progressor patients was collected at the time of first diagnosis with hyperthyroidism, before any ophthalmopathy symptoms had appeared. Ficoll-Paque density gradient centrifugation was used to isolate PBMCs from about 9.4 ml of fresh peripheral blood. Progressor patients were defined as those initially diagnosed with Graves' hyperthyroidism in whom ophthalmopathy developed during follow-up. Total RNA was extracted with Trizol reagent, and quality was checked on an Agilent 2100 Bioanalyzer. Reading from cysteine to phenylalanine, the CDR3 counts 14 amino acids. This entry keeps only the CDR3 DNA: 42 bases, framed from base 1. CDR1 and CDR2 were assigned from the germline V gene (reference sequence) as SEHNR and FQNEAQ. The junction carries 14 bases between V and J, which are trimmed by 6 bases and 5 bases respectively.

In its sample, this clonotype was seen many times. What this receptor recognizes is not known. The input lacks base qualities; no much larger clone sits a single base away. The chain uses TRBV7-9 and TRBJ2-1, with the D gene not confidently named. The clonotype originates from a woman in her thirties with Graves' hyperthyroidism that later progressed to Graves' ophthalmopathy. The sequenced sample was blood. The CDR3 sequence is CASRLTYRDNEQFF. Read as DNA, the sequence is TGTGCCAGCAGACTCACTTACAGAGACAATGAGCAGTTCTTC.